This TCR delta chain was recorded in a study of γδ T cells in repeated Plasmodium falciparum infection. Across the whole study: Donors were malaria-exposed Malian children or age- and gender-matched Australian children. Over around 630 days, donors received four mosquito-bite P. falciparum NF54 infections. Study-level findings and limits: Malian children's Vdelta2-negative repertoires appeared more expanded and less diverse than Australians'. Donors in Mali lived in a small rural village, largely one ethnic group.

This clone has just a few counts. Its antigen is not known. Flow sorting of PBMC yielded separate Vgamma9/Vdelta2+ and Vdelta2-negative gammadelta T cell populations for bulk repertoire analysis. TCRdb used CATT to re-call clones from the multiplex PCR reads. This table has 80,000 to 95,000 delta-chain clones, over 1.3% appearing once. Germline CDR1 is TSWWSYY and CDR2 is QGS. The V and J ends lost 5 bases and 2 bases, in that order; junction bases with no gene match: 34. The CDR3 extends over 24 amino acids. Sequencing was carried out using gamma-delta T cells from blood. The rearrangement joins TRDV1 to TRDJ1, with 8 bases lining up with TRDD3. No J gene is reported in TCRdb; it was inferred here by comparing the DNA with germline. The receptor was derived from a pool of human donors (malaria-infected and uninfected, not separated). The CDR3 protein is CALGPKLGSVGGFHCWGKTDKLIF. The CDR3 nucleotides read TGTGCTCTTGGGCCCAAATTAGGGTCTGTTGGCGGGTTCCACTGCTGGGGGAAAACCGATAAACTCATCTTT.